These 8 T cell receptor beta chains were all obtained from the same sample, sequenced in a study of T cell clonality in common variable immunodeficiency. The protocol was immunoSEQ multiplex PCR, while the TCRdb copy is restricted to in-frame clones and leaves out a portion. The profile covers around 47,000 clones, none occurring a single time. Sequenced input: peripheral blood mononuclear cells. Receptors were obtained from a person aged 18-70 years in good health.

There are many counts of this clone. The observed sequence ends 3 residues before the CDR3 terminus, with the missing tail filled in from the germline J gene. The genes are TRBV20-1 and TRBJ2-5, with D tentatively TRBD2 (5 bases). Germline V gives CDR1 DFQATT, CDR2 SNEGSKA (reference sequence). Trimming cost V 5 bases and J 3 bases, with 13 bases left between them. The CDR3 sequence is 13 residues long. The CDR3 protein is CSAPADWKETQYF. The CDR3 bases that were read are TGCAGTGCTCCAGCGGACTGGAAAGAGACC.

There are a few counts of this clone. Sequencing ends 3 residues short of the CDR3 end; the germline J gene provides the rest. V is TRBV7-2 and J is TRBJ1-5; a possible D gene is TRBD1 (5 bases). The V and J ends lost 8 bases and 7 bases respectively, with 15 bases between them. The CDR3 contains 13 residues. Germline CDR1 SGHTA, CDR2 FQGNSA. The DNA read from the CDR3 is TGTGCCAGCCGTGGGCAGGGAACGCAGCCC. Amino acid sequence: CASRGQGTQP. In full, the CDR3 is CASRGQGTQPQHF.

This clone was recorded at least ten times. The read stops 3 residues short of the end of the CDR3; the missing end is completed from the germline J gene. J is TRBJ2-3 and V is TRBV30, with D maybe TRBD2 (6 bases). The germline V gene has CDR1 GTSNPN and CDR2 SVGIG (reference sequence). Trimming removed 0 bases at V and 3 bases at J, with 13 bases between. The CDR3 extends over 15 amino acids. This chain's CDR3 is CAWSVVADITDTQYF. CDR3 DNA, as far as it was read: TGTGCCTGGAGTGTGGTAGCGGACATAACAGATACG.

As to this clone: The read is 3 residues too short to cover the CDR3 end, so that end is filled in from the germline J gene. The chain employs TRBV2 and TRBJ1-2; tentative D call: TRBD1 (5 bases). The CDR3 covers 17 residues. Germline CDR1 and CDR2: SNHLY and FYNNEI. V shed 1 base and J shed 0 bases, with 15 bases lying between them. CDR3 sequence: CASSEDRKGLANYGYTF. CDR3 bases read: TGTGCCAGCAGTGAAGACAGGAAGGGGCTAGCTAACTATGGC.

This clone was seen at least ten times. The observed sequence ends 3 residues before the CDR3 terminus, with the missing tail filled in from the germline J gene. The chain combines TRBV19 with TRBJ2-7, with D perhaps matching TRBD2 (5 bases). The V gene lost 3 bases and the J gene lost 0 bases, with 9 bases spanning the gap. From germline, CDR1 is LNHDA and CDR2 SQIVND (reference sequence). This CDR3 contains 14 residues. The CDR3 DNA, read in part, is TGTGCCAGTAGTATTAGAGGGTTCTCCTACGAG. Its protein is CASSIRGFSYE. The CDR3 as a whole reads CASSIRGFSYEQYF.

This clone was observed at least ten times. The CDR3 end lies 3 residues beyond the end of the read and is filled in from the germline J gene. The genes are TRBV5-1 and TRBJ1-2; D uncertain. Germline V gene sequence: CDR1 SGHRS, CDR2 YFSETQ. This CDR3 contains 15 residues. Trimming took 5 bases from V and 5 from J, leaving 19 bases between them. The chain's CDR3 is CASRVLESSSYGYTF. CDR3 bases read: TGCGCCAGCAGAGTTCTAGAATCCTCGTCATATGGC.

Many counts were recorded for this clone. The DNA read from the CDR3 is TGCGCCAGCAGCCACCCCGGGACTACCTCCCAGACC. Translated: CASSHPGTTSQT. The full CDR3 protein is CASSHPGTTSQTQYF. V gene TRBV5-1 combines with J gene TRBJ2-5; 7 bases map to TRBD2. The read terminates 3 residues ahead of where the CDR3 ends, so the germline J gene completes it. The germline CDR1 and CDR2 sequences are SGHRS and YFSETQ. The CDR3 contains 15 residues. Trimming removed 4 bases from V and 6 bases from J; junction bases left unmatched: 12.

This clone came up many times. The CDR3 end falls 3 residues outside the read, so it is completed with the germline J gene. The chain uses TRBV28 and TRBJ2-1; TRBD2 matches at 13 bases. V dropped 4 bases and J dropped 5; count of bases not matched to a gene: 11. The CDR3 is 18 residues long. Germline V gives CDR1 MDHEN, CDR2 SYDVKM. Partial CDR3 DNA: TGTGCCAGCAGTTCCCGCGCCCCGGGACTAGCGGGGCACAATGAG. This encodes CASSSRAPGLAGHNE. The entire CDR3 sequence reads CASSSRAPGLAGHNEQFF. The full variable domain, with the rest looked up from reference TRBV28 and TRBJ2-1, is DVKVTQSSRYLVKRTGEKVFLECVQDMDHENMFWYRQDPGLGLRLIYFSYDVKMKEKGDIPEGYSVSREKKERFSLILESASTNQTSMYLCASSSRAPGLAGHNEQFFGPGTRLTVL.